The T cell receptor beta chain described here comes from a study of Graves' ophthalmopathy and Graves' hyperthyroidism. Whole-study context: The study drew peripheral blood at initial diagnosis, before any treatment.

As regards this clonotype: The antigen is not known.

Study-level results: Most thyroid-expanded clonotypes exceeding 0.001 frequency were also found in blood. Ophthalmopathy progression cases were predicted by the model with approximately 71% sensitivity and 72% to 80% specificity.

The PBMC fraction was derived from about 10 ml of fresh peripheral blood. RNA transcripts were the source from which TCR beta CDR3 regions were amplified. The workflow started with a first-round RT-PCR run with HTBI primers and then moved on to a second-round multiplex PCR. TCRdb analysed the multiplex PCR reads with MiXCR anew, one entry per CDR3 protein. The table includes about 740,000 distinct CDR3 sequences, 40% detected once. Germline-derived CDR1 and CDR2 are MGHDK and SYGVNS. The CDR3 has 15 amino acids. V shed 7 bases and J 4 bases; nucleotides not matched to a gene: 12. The sequence came from an adult man with Graves' ophthalmopathy. The chain recombines TRBV25-1 with TRBJ1-2; 7 bases match TRBD1. Sequencing input: peripheral blood. CDR3 sequence: CASNHPQGTIYGYTF. DNA for the CDR3: TGTGCCAGCAACCACCCACAGGGGACAATCTATGGCTACACCTTC.